In this sample, the clone carrying this T cell receptor (beta chain) turned up a few times. This entry belongs to a study of stem cell transplantation in POMP-related autoinflammatory disease. The germline V gene encodes CDR1 LGHDT and CDR2 YNNKEL (reference sequence). CDR3 length: 15 amino acids. V lost 4 bases and J 6 bases, leaving 15 bases between the germline ends. Method: immunoSEQ multiplex PCR; TCRdb's copy keeps in-frame clones and lacks some. The table includes some 68,000 clones, approximately 90% detected once. The sample here was CD4+ T cells from PBMCs, taken after stem cell transplantation. The receptor's source is a human patient with POMP-related autoinflammation and immune dysregulation (PRAID). Some T cells may be provided by the graft donor. The chain has TRBV3-1 (or the pseudogene TRBV3-2) and TRBJ2-2; D not certain. The CDR3 DNA reads TGTGCCAGCAGCCTCCTAATTATGTCGGCCGGGGAGCTGTTTTTT. As protein: CASSLLIMSAGELFF.